This note documents a single T cell receptor (beta chain) sequence. Antigen: not known. The CDR3 length is 14 residues. Germline V gene data show CDR1 as SGHTA and CDR2 as FQGTGA. The V gene end was trimmed by 4 bases and the J gene end by 13 bases; junction bases not matched to a gene: 7. This sample is part of a study of identifying expanded T cells in peripheral blood. Whole-study findings and limits: Over approximately two and four weeks, about 17 and 20 clones changed, versus roughly 1.1 between replicates. Clone count variance between roughly 2-week samples rose with total template count.

Measured with immunoSEQ multiplex PCR; TCRdb has only the in-frame clones, and not every one. This table holds about 100,000 clones, approximately 83% found once. During the collection period, no donor immune events like infections were recorded. The chain uses TRBV7-3 and TRBJ2-1; TRBD2 matches at 13 bases. The origin of this receptor is a person aged 18 to 75 in good health. Sequenced sample: blood. The CDR3 nucleotides read TGTGCCAGCAGCTCCGGGACTAGCGGGACTACACAGTTCTTC. Residues: CASSSGTSGTTQFF.